The next 6 T cell receptor beta chains were all read from a single sample in a study of monozygotic twins with inflammatory bowel disease. After re-calling the 5' RACE reads, TCRdb lists one entry per CDR3 protein, DNA absent. The sample data list 350,000 to 500,000 distinct CDR3 sequences. Sequencing was performed on blood. Every receptor here comes from a human donor with ulcerative colitis or Crohn's disease, or a healthy co-twin of an affected twin (not recorded which).

V and J are TRBV11-2 and TRBJ2-7; TCRdb calls TRBD1, which cannot be checked without DNA. The germline CDR1 and CDR2 sequences are SGHAT and FQNNGV. The CDR3 contains 15 residues. CDR3 sequence reads: CASSQTTGGPYEQYF.

The CDR3 region is CASSLTGTGTKETQYF. The rearrangement joins TRBV7-2 to TRBJ2-5; as DNA is missing, the TRBD1 call by TCRdb cannot be tested. CDR3 length equals 16 residues. Germline values: CDR1 SGHTA, CDR2 FQGNSA.

J is TRBJ1-6 and V is TRBV27; the TRBD1 assignment by TCRdb is unverifiable without DNA. The germline V gene encodes CDR1 MNHEY and CDR2 SMNVEV (reference sequence). The CDR3 covers 13 residues. CDR3 loop: CASSSPPNSPLHF.

The CDR3 sequence: CASSLGGSLAKNIQYF. The V gene is TRBV7-2, the J gene TRBJ2-4; TCRdb selects TRBD1, and the lack of DNA leaves this call unchecked. Germline CDR1 reads SGHTA; CDR2 reads FQGNSA. CDR3 size: 16 residues.

The gene calls are TRBV27 and TRBJ2-1; TCRdb's D call of TRBD1 is untestable without DNA. The CDR3 spans 14 residues. The germline gives CDR1 MNHEY, CDR2 SMNVEV (reference sequence). The CDR3 spells CASSFRDLSDEQFF.

The chain uses TRBV6-1 and TRBJ1-5; lacking DNA, the TRBD1 call made by TCRdb goes unchecked. In germline, CDR1 is MNHNS, CDR2 SASEGT. This CDR3 contains 15 residues. Here the CDR3 reads CASRIYRESNQPQHF.